A selection of T cell receptor beta chains follows, all from one sample in a study of cytomegalovirus exposure and HLA in healthy donors. The method was immunoSEQ multiplex PCR; TCRdb's version includes in-frame clones alone and lacks a portion of them. This repertoire shows some 180,000 clones, around 90% found once; its top ten account for around 0.98%. The specimen sequenced was PBMCs. The receptors come from a boy aged 2-9 years in good health and CMV-seronegative. The conserved cysteine and the conserved F or W are not part of the CDR3 here.

>TRBV28
ASSFTVGQGAGNEQF
>TRBV5-6
ASSGRILGHHNEQF
>TRBV25-1
ASRAPGGRGYT
>TRBV6-6
ASSYSLGANTIY
>TRBV6-1
ASSERQVRDTEAF
>TRBV19
ASNPRAGEPQH
>TRBV6-4
ASSDSSGGSGANVLT
>TRBV5-4
ASSPTWDRGGYEQY
>TRBV6-4
ASSVKGGYEQY
>TRBV7-2
ASSLFREGTQWD
>TRBV19
ASSPSFAGTYEQY
>TRBV19
ASSPLGQTHGYT
>TRBV5-1
ASSPDRVQIAF
>TRBV30
AWRGPFSAGGNQPQH
>TRBV28
ASRWGGAGNYGYT
>TRBV29-1
SVIQPGTGNQPQH
>TRBV28
ASRPLTRPEQY
>TRBV29-1
SALEPTDTQY
>TRBV25-1
ASSPPRAGGYGEQY
>TRBV28
ASSYLAGGTGYEQY
>TRBV5-1
ASSLVLGGGRADTQY
>TRBV27
ASSRGRASQETQY
>TRBV29-1
SADTGTASTDTQY
>TRBV19
ASSRSGQGAGELF
>TRBV9
ASSVAGGGGNPLYT
>TRBV15
ATSRYRGSNQPQH
>TRBV15
ATSGRSGGGTNEKLF
>TRBV5-5
ASSVDRAKPNTEAF
>TRBV7-9
ASSLIVSYNEQF
>TRBV28
ASSLLAGASEQY
>TRBV5-6
ASSPQARGNTIY
>TRBV19
ASMGQMNTEAF
>TRBV10-3
AISELGFSVDTDTQY
>TRBV27
ASSFWDRDTGELF
>TRBV7-9
SSSLGSAGEQY
>TRBV7-8
ASSPSRESSYNEQF
>TRBV19
ASSIDPGKGTEAF
>TRBV7-9
ASSSTRTGRVDTQY
>TRBV6-1
AVQLGNQPQH
>TRBV19
ASSIGGGTYEQY
>TRBV5-5
ASSSITGTSGREQY
>TRBV6-5
ASRAPGQKAF
>TRBV15
ATSRGASGARTYEQY
>TRBV7-2
ASSWDRGHSPLH
>TRBV6-1
ASSEWSDAGELF
>TRBV27
ASRQGVNEQY
>TRBV6-1
ASSVLHPSNQPQH
>TRBV30
AWSEGSPYEQY
>TRBV7-9
ASSLISGVSSGANVLT
>TRBV10-1
ASSALGTGDTGELF
>TRBV19
ASSIRQGGTGELF
>TRBV5-1
ASSSSRGGVSGANVLT
>TRBV4-1
ASSQAVDSGNTIY
>TRBV6-4
ASTTGQGKGNEQF
>TRBV7-9
ASSAGQTNTEAF